These 19 T cell receptor beta chains came from one sample sequenced in a study of response to subunit inactivated influenza vaccine. TCRdb redid the calling of the RT-PCR reads with MiXCR, one entry per CDR3 protein. The sample holds about 190,000 distinct CDR3 sequences; around an eighth are singletons and the top ten take approximately 30%. Here the sequenced sample was CD8+ T cells sorted from PBMCs, taken roughly 5 days after vaccination. The origin of the receptors is a man aged 50 or older who received an inactivated influenza vaccine.

This clonotype was counted a few times. The CDR3 region has the DNA TGTGCCACCCGACGGTCTATTCCCGATGAGCAGTTCTTC. Its translation: CATRRSIPDEQFF. The chain carries TRBV6-2 or TRBV6-3 and TRBJ2-1; D gene uncertain. The CDR3 is 13 residues long. The V end lost 10 bases, the J end lost 8 bases, and 18 bases lay between the germline ends. Per the germline V gene, CDR1 is MNHEY and CDR2 is SVGEGT.

The chain is built from TRBV5-1 and TRBJ1-1; D ambiguous. Germline loops: CDR1 SGHRS, CDR2 YFSETQ. The germline V and J ends were trimmed by 2 bases and 7 bases, with 15 bases remaining between them. The CDR3 loop spans 14 amino acids. The CDR3 DNA reads TGCGCCAGCAGCTTCACCGGGGTGGGAGTTGAAGCTTTCTTT. Protein: CASSFTGVGVEAFF.

The table lists this clonotype with a few counts. The chain has TRBV20-1 and TRBJ2-5, with a weak D call TRBD1 (5 bases). V was trimmed by 6 bases and J by 7 bases, leaving 21 bases between them. The CDR3 has 14 amino acids. CDR1 is DFQATT, CDR2 SNEGSKA, per germline (reference sequence). The CDR3 nucleotides read TGCAGTGCCAAGAACAAATCAGGGAATGCGACCCAGTACTTC. This encodes CSAKNKSGNATQYF.

This clonotype was counted ten times or more. The chain joins TRBV4-1 to TRBJ2-7, with TRBD2 as a possible D gene (6 bases). The germline V gene encodes CDR1 MGHRA and CDR2 YSYEKL. The CDR3 covers 14 residues. The V end lost 0 bases, the J end lost 3 bases, and 9 bases lay between the germline ends. The CDR3: CASSQEKGGYEQYF. In DNA, the CDR3 is TGCGCCAGCAGCCAAGAGAAGGGAGGCTACGAGCAGTACTTC.

This clonotype was found a few times. The CDR3 here is CASSLSGGIGAYEQYF. In nucleotides, the CDR3 is TGTGCCAGCAGCTTATCAGGTGGAATAGGCGCCTACGAGCAGTACTTC. The chain is built from TRBV7-8 and TRBJ2-7; D uncertain. The CDR3 runs to 16 residues. Trimming shortened V by 2 bases and J by 2 bases, and 16 bases separated the two germline ends. Germline V gene sequence: CDR1 SGHVS, CDR2 FQNEAQ. Full variable domain (missing parts from reference TRBV7-8 and TRBJ2-7): GAGVSQSPRYKVAKRGQDVALRCDPISGHVSLFWYQQALGQGPEFLTYFQNEAQLDKSGLPSDRFFAERPEGSVSTLKIQRTQQEDSAVYLCASSLSGGIGAYEQYFGPGTRLTVT.

This clonotype was observed a handful of times. The chain employs TRBV29-1 and TRBJ1-2; 7 bases are a match to TRBD1. CDR3 length: 15 residues. The germline gives CDR1 SQVTM, CDR2 ANQGSEA. The ends lost 2 bases at V and 5 bases at J; junction bases unmatched: 11. The CDR3 nucleotides are TGCAGCGTTGAATCATCGACAGGGCCCTGGTATGGCTACACCTTC. Amino acids: CSVESSTGPWYGYTF.

This clonotype was seen more than once but under ten times. V usage is TRBV28 and J usage is TRBJ2-7, with TRBD1 identical over 8 bases. This CDR3 contains 15 residues. Germline V gene lookup returns CDR1 MDHEN and CDR2 SYDVKM. With 2 bases clipped from V and 6 bases from J, the junction kept 9 bases outside the gene matches. The CDR3 coding sequence is TGTGCCAGCAGTTTAACCGGGACAGGTATCTCCGAGCAGTACTTC. Protein sequence: CASSLTGTGISEQYF.

The chain uses TRBV20-1 and TRBJ2-3, with 8 bases fitting TRBD1. Germline CDR1 and CDR2: DFQATT and SNEGSKA (reference sequence). The CDR3 is made up of 15 amino acids. V was clipped by 6 bases and J by 5 bases; unmatched bases: 13. CDR3 sequence: CSARGPLGKIDTQYF. The CDR3 bases are TGCAGTGCCAGGGGGCCCTTGGGAAAAATAGATACGCAGTATTTT.

The count of this clonotype is one. The chain couples TRBV27 to TRBJ1-5; no definite D call. Germline V gives CDR1 MNHEY, CDR2 SMNVEV (reference sequence). V shed 1 base and J shed 4 bases, with 11 bases lying between them. CDR3 length equals 15 residues. CDR3 region: CASSLFGVPNQPQHF. The CDR3 DNA reads as TGTGCCAGCAGTTTATTCGGTGTGCCGAATCAGCCCCAGCATTTT.

In this sample, this clonotype turned up a few times. This chain joins TRBV29-1 and TRBJ2-7; D call uncertain. The CDR3 has 11 residues. Trimming pared 4 bases from V and 4 bases from J, leaving 8 bases between. Germline V gives CDR1 SQVTM, CDR2 ANQGSEA. The chain's CDR3 is CSVGWEYEQYF. CDR3 sequence (DNA): TGCAGCGTTGGATGGGAATACGAGCAGTACTTC.

There are a few counts of this clonotype. This sequence joins TRBV20-1 and TRBJ2-3; D tentatively reads TRBD1 or TRBD2 (5 bases each). V shed 0 bases and J shed 4 bases, with 11 bases lying between them. The CDR3 contains 14 residues. CDR1 DFQATT and CDR2 SNEGSKA come from the germline V gene (reference sequence). This chain's CDR3 is CSARDQGEPDTQYF. The CDR3 bases are TGCAGTGCTAGAGATCAAGGGGAGCCAGATACGCAGTATTTT.

This clonotype was seen ten or more times. V and J are TRBV11-2 and TRBJ2-7, with unresolved D. The CDR3 totals 11 residues. Germline V lookup: CDR1 SGHAT, CDR2 FQNNGV. Trimming cost V 4 bases and J 6 bases, with 7 bases left between them. CDR3: CASSWSGEQYF. The DNA of the CDR3 is TGTGCCAGCAGCTGGAGTGGCGAGCAGTACTTC.

The chain links TRBV9 to TRBJ2-7; the match to TRBD2 covers 13 bases. This CDR3 is built from 15 residues. The trim removed 4 bases at V and 9 bases at J, leaving 10 bases unmatched. The germline CDR1 and CDR2 sequences are SGDLS and YYNGEE. Here the CDR3 reads CASSSGTSGRDGQYF. DNA for the CDR3: TGTGCCAGCAGCTCCGGAACTAGCGGGAGGGACGGGCAGTACTTC. Drawing the rest from reference TRBV9 and TRBJ2-7, the complete variable domain is DSGVTQTPKHLITATGQRVTLRCSPRSGDLSVYWYQQSLDQGLQFLIQYYNGEERAKGNILERFSAQQFPDLHSELNLSSLELGDSALYFCASSSGTSGRDGQYFGPGTRLTVT.

Ten or more counts support this clonotype. The gene calls are TRBV7-2 and TRBJ2-3; perhaps TRBD2 as D (7 bases). The CDR3 consists of 13 residues. The germline gives CDR1 SGHTA, CDR2 FQGNSA. V dropped 7 bases and J dropped 5 bases, with 13 bases sitting between them. CDR3 in amino acids: CASKGGAKDTQYF. CDR3 coding DNA: TGTGCCAGCAAGGGGGGGGCCAAAGATACGCAGTATTTT.

V and J are TRBV20-1 and TRBJ2-1; 12 nucleotides align to TRBD2. Unmatched junction bases numbered 16, after V lost 6 bases and J lost 7 bases. This CDR3 spans 17 amino acids. Germline V CDR1 and CDR2: DFQATT, SNEGSKA (reference sequence). CDR3: CSATWGLAGGPWNEQFF. In nucleotides, the CDR3 is TGCAGTGCCACCTGGGGTCTAGCGGGGGGGCCCTGGAATGAGCAGTTCTTC.

The sample holds a few counts of this clonotype. The rearrangement links TRBV28 to TRBJ2-6; D gene uncertain. Germline V gene sequence: CDR1 MDHEN, CDR2 SYDVKM. V lost 10 bases, J lost 6 bases, and 13 bases lay in between. This CDR3 spans 13 amino acids. Here the CDR3 reads CAIQDPQANVLTF. Here the CDR3 DNA reads TGTGCCATTCAGGACCCGCAGGCCAACGTCCTGACTTTC.

The chain carries TRBV15 and TRBJ2-1; 9 bases are shared with TRBD2. Trimming removed 0 bases from V and 7 bases from J; junction bases left unmatched: 4. Germline V gene lookup returns CDR1 LNHNV and CDR2 YYDKDF (reference sequence). The CDR3 contains 15 residues. The CDR3 DNA reads as TGTGCCACCAGCAGAGATAGTGCGGGAGGGAATGAGCAGTTCTTC. Translation: CATSRDSAGGNEQFF. The full variable domain, in which reference TRBV15 and TRBJ2-1 provide the parts outside the CDR3, is DAMVIQNPRYQVTQFGKPVTLSCSQTLNHNVMYWYQQKSSQAPKLLFHYYDKDFNNEADTPDNFQSRRPNTSFCFLDIRSPGLGDTAMYLCATSRDSAGGNEQFFGPGTRLTVL.

The chain recombines TRBV6-5 with TRBJ2-5; possibly TRBD1 or TRBD2 for D (6 bases each). The V and J ends lost 2 bases and 4 bases respectively, with 8 bases between them. Germline values: CDR1 MNHEY, CDR2 SVGAGI. The CDR3 loop spans 13 amino acids. The CDR3, as DNA: TGTGCCAGCAGTTACGGGGGGCCAGAGACCCAGTACTTC. As protein: CASSYGGPETQYF.

CDR3 sequence: CSARGESYEQYF. In DNA form, the CDR3 reads TGCAGTGCTAGAGGCGAATCCTACGAGCAGTACTTC. The V call is TRBV20-1, the J call TRBJ2-7; D gene ambiguous. The CDR3 runs to 12 residues. Trimming cost V 1 base and J 1 base, with 5 bases left between them. Per the germline V gene, CDR1 is DFQATT and CDR2 is SNEGSKA (reference sequence).